Reported below is one T cell receptor beta chain. TCRdb's copy holds only in-frame clones and misses some; the assay was immunoSEQ multiplex PCR. The data show some 60,000 clones, with approximately 95% seen just once and less than 3.5% held by the top ten. This CDR3 comprises 12 residues. Trimming at V came to 3 bases and at J to 6 bases, leaving 0 bases not matched to a gene. Germline assignment: CDR1 SGHNT and CDR2 YYREEE (reference sequence). This specimen belongs to a study of technical replicates of blood from several donors. The origin of this receptor is a human donor in good health. Some clones in this sample may be carry-over from other donors' samples. The rearrangement uses TRBV5-4 and TRBJ2-3; 8 bases line up with TRBD2. The sample consisted of PBMCs. CDR3 bases: TGTGCCAGCAGCTCGGGGGGGGATACGCAGTATTTT. This gives the protein CASSSGGDTQYF. Using reference TRBV5-4 and TRBJ2-3 for the parts outside the CDR3, the full variable domain is ETGVTQSPTHLIKTRGQQVTLRCSSQSGHNTVSWYQQALGQGPQFIFQYYREEENGRGNFPPRFSGLQFPNYSSELNVNALELDDSALYLCASSSGGDTQYFGPGTRLTVL.